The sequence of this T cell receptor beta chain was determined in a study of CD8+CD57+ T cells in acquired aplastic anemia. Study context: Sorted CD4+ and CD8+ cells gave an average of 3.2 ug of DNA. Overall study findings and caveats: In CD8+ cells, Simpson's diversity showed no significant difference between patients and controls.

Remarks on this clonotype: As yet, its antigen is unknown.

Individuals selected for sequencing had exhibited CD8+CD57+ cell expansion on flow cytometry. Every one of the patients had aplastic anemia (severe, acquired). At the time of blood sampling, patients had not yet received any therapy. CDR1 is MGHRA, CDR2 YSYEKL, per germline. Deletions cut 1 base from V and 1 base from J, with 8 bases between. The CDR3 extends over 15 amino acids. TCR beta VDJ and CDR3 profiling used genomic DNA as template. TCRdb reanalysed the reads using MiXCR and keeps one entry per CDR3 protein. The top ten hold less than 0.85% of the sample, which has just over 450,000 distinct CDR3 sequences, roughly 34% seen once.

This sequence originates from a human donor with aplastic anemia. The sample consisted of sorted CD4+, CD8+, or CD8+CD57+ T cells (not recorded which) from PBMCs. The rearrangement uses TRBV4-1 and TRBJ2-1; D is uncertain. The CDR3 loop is CASSQGLDSYNEQFF. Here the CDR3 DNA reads TGCGCCAGCAGCCAAGGGCTAGATTCCTACAATGAGCAGTTCTTC.